The 26 T cell receptor beta chains given below trace back to one sample, sequenced in a study of chemoradiotherapy in HPV16-positive cancers. The assay was immunoSEQ multiplex PCR, and TCRdb's table has in-frame clones only and misses some. The sample has some 14,000 clones, under 85% seen once; the top ten hold roughly 1.4%. Sampling took place from a patient who underwent chemoradiotherapy. These receptors were collected from a human donor with HPV-associated anogenital cancer.

Details on this clone: Other DNA sequences in the same sample also yield this CDR3. The chain combines TRBV7-2 with TRBJ1-2; D possibly corresponds to TRBD1 (5 bases). Germline lookup yields CDR1 SGHTA and CDR2 FQGNSA. V lost 0 bases and J 6 bases, leaving 14 bases between the germline ends. This CDR3 contains 15 residues. The CDR3: CASSLARQGADGYTF. In DNA form, the CDR3 reads TGTGCCAGCAGCTTAGCACGTCAGGGAGCGGATGGCTACACCTTC.

The chain combines TRBV13 with TRBJ1-1, with TRBD1 matching over 9 bases. The CDR3 is 13 residues long. CDR1 is PRHDT and CDR2 is FYEKMQ in the germline V gene (reference sequence). V lost 9 bases and J lost 5; bases outside the gene matches: 7. DNA for the CDR3: TGTGCCAGTAAAACAGGGGGCTTTACTGAAGCTTTCTTT. Translated: CASKTGGFTEAFF.

The genes are TRBV6-4 and TRBJ1-1; no firm D call. V lost 4 bases, J lost 1 base, and 7 bases lay in between. This CDR3 has 13 amino acids. Germline CDR1 and CDR2: MRHNA and SNTAGT. CDR3 protein: CASSVAENTEAFF. The CDR3 nucleotides read TGTGCCAGCAGTGTAGCAGAGAACACTGAAGCTTTCTTT.

The chain employs TRBV29-1 and TRBJ1-1; D unclear. This CDR3 has 10 amino acids. V was cut by 3 bases and J by 10 bases, with 9 bases left in between. Germline-derived CDR1 and CDR2 are SQVTM and ANQGSEA. This CDR3 is CSVDEGRAFF. The CDR3 DNA is TGCAGCGTTGACGAAGGGCGAGCTTTCTTT. The entire variable domain, with the rest obtained from reference TRBV29-1 and TRBJ1-1, is as follows: SAVISQKPSRDICQRGTSLTIQCQVDSQVTMMFWYRQQPGQSLTLIATANQGSEATYESGFVIDKFPISRPNLTFSTLTVSNMSPEDSSIYLCSVDEGRAFFGQGTRLTVV.

J is TRBJ2-1 and V is TRBV11-2, with D possibly being TRBD1 or TRBD2 (5 bases each). CDR1 SGHAT and CDR2 FQNNGV come from the germline V gene. There are 14 residues in the CDR3. V lost 1 base, J lost 7 bases, and 11 bases lay in between. CDR3 DNA sequence: TGTGCCAGCAGCTTAGCAGGGACCATAAATGAGCAGTTCTTC. Protein product: CASSLAGTINEQFF. Based on the CDR3 plus reference TRBV11-2 and TRBJ2-1, the full variable domain is EAGVAQSPRYKIIEKRQSVAFWCNPISGHATLYWYQQILGQGPKLLIQFQNNGVVDDSQLPKDRFSAERLKGVDSTLKIQPAKLEDSAVYLCASSLAGTINEQFFGPGTRLTVL.

This chain links TRBV6-1 with TRBJ1-1; D is unclear. Germline-derived CDR1 and CDR2 are MNHNS and SASEGT. The V gene lost 6 bases and the J gene lost 2 bases, with 13 bases spanning the gap. There are 14 residues in the CDR3. CDR3 residues: CASSGSPINTEAFF. DNA of the CDR3: TGTGCCAGCAGCGGATCCCCGATTAACACTGAAGCTTTCTTT.

The chain has TRBV19 and TRBJ1-5; D gene uncertain. Trimming took 3 bases from V and 0 from J, leaving 18 bases between them. Germline loops: CDR1 LNHDA, CDR2 SQIVND (reference sequence). The CDR3 totals 18 residues. The CDR3 sequence is CASSISDGEVYSNQPQHF. CDR3 nucleotide sequence: TGTGCCAGTAGTATTTCGGACGGGGAGGTGTATAGCAATCAGCCCCAGCATTTT.

The chain links TRBV7-2 to TRBJ2-7; tentative D call: TRBD2 (5 bases). V was trimmed by 1 base and J by 3 bases, leaving 10 bases between them. Germline-derived CDR1 and CDR2 are SGHTA and FQGNSA. The CDR3 is made up of 14 amino acids. The DNA for the CDR3 is TGTGCCAGCAGCTTAGGCGGAGGTGGCTACGAGCAGTACTTC. This gives the protein CASSLGGGGYEQYF.

The rearrangement joins TRBV5-6 to TRBJ2-1; D may be TRBD2 (6 bases). Trimming pared 7 bases from V and 10 bases from J, leaving 24 bases between. Germline lookup yields CDR1 SGHDT and CDR2 YYEEEE. This CDR3 is built from 15 residues. The chain's CDR3 is CASRRGSIRRDEQFF. Written as DNA, the CDR3 is TGTGCCAGCCGTCGGGGCTCCATTAGGCGGGACGAGCAGTTCTTC.

This chain joins TRBV5-4 and TRBJ1-2; D not certain. V lost 2 bases to trimming and J lost 4 bases, with 15 bases between them. This CDR3 is 15 amino acids long. CDR1 and CDR2 (germline): SGHNT, YYREEE (reference sequence). The CDR3: CASSFYQRALYGYTF. The DNA for the CDR3 is TGTGCCAGCAGCTTCTATCAGAGGGCCCTCTATGGCTACACCTTC.

The chain carries TRBV11-3 and TRBJ1-2; D not certain. V lost 7 bases to trimming and J lost 4 bases, with 10 bases between them. Germline V gene lookup returns CDR1 SGHNT and CDR2 YENEEA. The CDR3 totals 12 residues. DNA of the CDR3: TGTGCCAGCATTAATCTTGGCTATGGCTACACCTTC. Translation: CASINLGYGYTF.

The gene calls are TRBV19 and TRBJ1-1; unclear D gene. The CDR3 covers 11 residues. Germline-derived CDR1 and CDR2 are LNHDA and SQIVND (reference sequence). Trimming stripped 7 bases from V and 7 bases from J, with 10 bases between. CDR3 in DNA: TGTGCCAGTATGTCGACATTTGAAGCTTTCTTT. It specifies CASMSTFEAFF. Full variable domain (remainder filled in from reference TRBV19 and TRBJ1-1): DGGITQSPKYLFRKEGQNVTLSCEQNLNHDAMYWYRQDPGQGLRLIYYSQIVNDFQKGDIAEGYSVSREKKESFPLTVTSAQKNPTAFYLCASMSTFEAFFGQGTRLTVV.

This clone came up a few times. The rearrangement joins TRBV7-9 to TRBJ2-7; D not resolved. The germline V and J ends were trimmed by 1 base and 1 base, with 5 bases remaining between them. Germline V gene data show CDR1 as SEHNR and CDR2 as FQNEAQ (reference sequence). The CDR3 runs to 13 residues. The CDR3 sequence: CASSLGESYEQYF. The CDR3 bases are TGTGCCAGCAGCTTAGGGGAATCCTACGAGCAGTACTTC.

The gene calls are TRBV9 and TRBJ2-1, with TRBD2 identical over 9 bases. V gave up 0 bases and J gave up 2 bases; unmatched junction bases: 3. This CDR3 contains 16 residues. Per germline, CDR1 SGDLS and CDR2 YYNGEE. CDR3 in DNA: TGTGCCAGCAGCGTAGGGGCTAGCGGGGCCTACAATGAGCAGTTCTTC. Its translation is CASSVGASGAYNEQFF.

This sequence joins TRBV5-5 and TRBJ2-3; D not resolved. Per germline, CDR1 SGHKS and CDR2 YYEKEE (reference sequence). The germline V and J ends were trimmed by 1 base and 0 bases, with 3 bases remaining between them. CDR3 length equals 13 residues. The CDR3 spells CASSLQSTDTQYF. DNA for the CDR3: TGTGCCAGCAGCTTGCAGAGCACAGATACGCAGTATTTT.

This chain uses TRBV9 with TRBJ2-3; the match to TRBD2 covers 8 bases. The germline V gene has CDR1 SGDLS and CDR2 YYNGEE. J was trimmed by 5 bases and V by 0 bases; bases with no gene match: 11. This CDR3 has 17 residues. The CDR3 is CASSVGDSGDARDTQYF. The DNA for the CDR3 is TGTGCCAGCAGCGTAGGGGATAGCGGGGACGCACGAGATACGCAGTATTTT.

J is TRBJ2-7 and V is TRBV29-1, with no clear D. The CDR3 consists of 12 residues. V shed 5 bases and J shed 3 bases, with 11 bases lying between them. The germline V gene encodes CDR1 SQVTM and CDR2 ANQGSEA. CDR3 loop: CSVIPRDYEQYF. Here the CDR3 DNA reads TGCAGCGTTATTCCAAGGGACTACGAGCAGTACTTC.

The rearrangement links TRBV6-6 to TRBJ1-4; the D is unclear. The V end was cut by 2 bases, the J end by 5 bases, with 6 bases between. From germline, CDR1 is MNHNY and CDR2 SVGAGI (reference sequence). There are 13 residues in the CDR3. The CDR3: CASSYMANEKLFF. CDR3 DNA sequence: TGTGCCAGCAGTTACATGGCGAATGAAAAACTGTTTTTT.

This clone was counted once. This chain links TRBV19 with TRBJ1-6; D may be TRBD1 (5 bases). The CDR3 sequence is 13 residues long. Germline V gene lookup returns CDR1 LNHDA and CDR2 SQIVND (reference sequence). V shed 7 bases and J shed 6 bases, with 10 bases lying between them. The CDR3 DNA sequence: TGTGCCAGTATGGGGGACGGTAATTCACCCCTCCACTTT. Its translation: CASMGDGNSPLHF.

The CDR3 spells CASSEGEGIGYTF. CDR3 bases: TGTGCCAGCAGTGAAGGGGAGGGAATTGGCTACACCTTC. V and J are TRBV2 and TRBJ1-2; the D is unclear. The CDR3 consists of 13 residues. V lost 1 base, J lost 7 bases, and 10 bases lay in between. Per the germline V gene, CDR1 is SNHLY and CDR2 is FYNNEI.

This chain uses TRBV15 with TRBJ2-7; 10 nucleotides match TRBD1. CDR3 size: 16 residues. Looked up from germline, CDR1 is LNHNV and CDR2 is YYDKDF (reference sequence). Trimming took 3 bases from V and 4 from J; bases not matched to a gene: 9. The CDR3 loop reads CATSRGQGIGAYEQYF. The CDR3 nucleotides read TGTGCCACCAGCAGGGGACAGGGGATAGGGGCGTACGAGCAGTACTTC.

The genes are TRBV5-1 and TRBJ1-4; 7 bases map to TRBD1. Germline loops: CDR1 SGHRS, CDR2 YFSETQ. The CDR3 loop spans 16 amino acids. After removal of 4 bases from V and 0 bases from J, the junction contained 6 bases not matched to a gene. CDR3 DNA sequence: TGCGCCAGCAGCGGCACAGGGGACTCAACTAATGAAAAACTGTTTTTT. The encoded protein is CASSGTGDSTNEKLFF. Using reference TRBV5-1 and TRBJ1-4 for the parts outside the CDR3, the full variable domain is KAGVTQTPRYLIKTRGQQVTLSCSPISGHRSVSWYQQTPGQGLQFLFEYFSETQRNKGNFPGRFSGRQFSNSRSEMNVSTLELGDSALYLCASSGTGDSTNEKLFFGSGTQLSVL.

The V and J genes are TRBV4-1 and TRBJ1-2; D ambiguous. The germline V and J ends were trimmed by 6 bases and 7 bases, with 12 bases remaining between them. The CDR3 loop spans 12 amino acids. Germline-derived CDR1 and CDR2 are MGHRA and YSYEKL. The CDR3 DNA follows: TGCGCCAGCAGGCCCGGCGCGGGTGGCTACACCTTC. Translated, it gives CASRPGAGGYTF.

The CDR3 here is CASSLGILNTEAFF. The CDR3 coding sequence is TGCGCCAGCAGCTTGGGGATACTGAACACTGAAGCTTTCTTT. The chain carries TRBV5-1 and TRBJ1-1; D gene uncertain. Germline lookup yields CDR1 SGHRS and CDR2 YFSETQ. V lost 0 bases and J lost 0, with 6 bases in between. The CDR3 spans 14 residues.

This chain links TRBV13 with TRBJ2-6, with D hard to call. The germline V gene has CDR1 PRHDT and CDR2 FYEKMQ (reference sequence). This CDR3 region has 15 residues. The V gene lost 3 bases and the J gene lost 4 bases, with 10 bases spanning the gap. CDR3 coding DNA: TGTGCCAGCAGCTTTACAGTATCCGGGGCCAACGTCCTGACTTTC. Translation gives CASSFTVSGANVLTF.

The J gene is TRBJ1-1, the V gene TRBV11-2, with 7 bases that match TRBD1. This CDR3 spans 14 amino acids. Unmatched junction bases numbered 3, after V lost 1 base and J lost 4 bases. Germline V gene lookup returns CDR1 SGHAT and CDR2 FQNNGV. The CDR3 sequence is CASSLGQGGTEAFF. The CDR3 bases are TGTGCCAGCAGCTTAGGACAGGGCGGCACTGAAGCTTTCTTT.